These T cell receptor beta chains were read from a single sample in a study of shared clonotypes between healthy human individuals. The repertoire was sequenced with immunoSEQ multiplex PCR; TCRdb's copy has only in-frame clones and lacks some. The sample yields 2,500,000 or so clones, 93% seen once. Sequencing was carried out using naive CD4+ T cells from PBMCs. These receptors originate from a man aged 18-30 years in good health. Some clones in this sample may be carry-over from other donors' samples. CDR3s include the opening cysteine and the closing phenylalanine or tryptophan. A D gene is named only where the DNA matches it firmly.

V gene: TRBV14
D gene: TRBD2
J gene: TRBJ2-1
CDR3 DNA: TGTGCCAGCAGCCGAGGGACTAGCGGAATGAGCTCCTACAATGAGCAGTTCTTC
CDR3 protein: CASSRGTSGMSSYNEQFF

V gene: TRBV7-2
D gene: .
J gene: TRBJ2-1
CDR3 DNA: TGTGCCAGCAGCTCCCTCATATACAATGAGCAGTTCTTC
CDR3 protein: CASSSLIYNEQFF

V gene: TRBV7-9
D gene: TRBD1
J gene: TRBJ1-1
CDR3 DNA: TGTGCCAGCAGCCGTAACAGGGGTGATAGCACTGAAGCTTTCTTT
CDR3 protein: CASSRNRGDSTEAFF

V gene: TRBV28
D gene: .
J gene: TRBJ2-7
CDR3 DNA: TGTGCCAGCAGTTTATCTGGAGGTACAGACTACGAGCAGTACTTC
CDR3 protein: CASSLSGGTDYEQYF

V gene: TRBV7-2
D gene: .
J gene: TRBJ2-1
CDR3 DNA: TGTGCCAGCAGTCCCGGGGGATCTAGAAGGGATGAGCAGTTCTTC
CDR3 protein: CASSPGGSRRDEQFF

V gene: TRBV27
D gene: TRBD2
J gene: TRBJ2-7
CDR3 DNA: TGTGCCAGCAGTTCGACTAGCGGGAGGGCCGGGTACGAGCAGTACTTC
CDR3 protein: CASSSTSGRAGYEQYF

V gene: TRBV10-3
D gene: TRBD1
J gene: TRBJ2-1
CDR3 DNA: TGTGCCATCAGTGAGCGGGACAGGGACTACAATGAGCAGTTCTTC
CDR3 protein: CAISERDRDYNEQFF

V gene: TRBV18
D gene: .
J gene: TRBJ2-5
CDR3 DNA: TGTGCCAGCTCACCACCATTAAGCGACCCTGTCCAAGAGACCCAGTACTTC
CDR3 protein: CASSPPLSDPVQETQYF

V gene: TRBV7-8
D gene: TRBD1
J gene: TRBJ1-2
CDR3 DNA: TGTGCCAGCAGCGTCACAGGGGAATTGGGTGGCTACACCTTC
CDR3 protein: CASSVTGELGGYTF

V gene: TRBV7-2
D gene: TRBD2
J gene: TRBJ2-1
CDR3 DNA: TGTGCCAGCAGCCCCCGGCGGGAGACCTACAATGAGCAGTTCTTC
CDR3 protein: CASSPRRETYNEQFF

V gene: TRBV7-9
D gene: TRBD1
J gene: TRBJ2-2
CDR3 DNA: TGTGCCAGCAGCTACAGGGGGGACACCGGGGAGCTGTTTTTT
CDR3 protein: CASSYRGDTGELFF

V gene: TRBV5-1
D gene: .
J gene: TRBJ2-3
CDR3 DNA: TGCGCCAGCAGCTTGGGGGGAGGACAGCGCACAGATACGCAGTATTTT
CDR3 protein: CASSLGGGQRTDTQYF

V gene: TRBV28
D gene: TRBD1
J gene: TRBJ1-6
CDR3 DNA: TGTGCCAGCAACTCGGGACAGGGCTTCTCACCCCTCCACTTT
CDR3 protein: CASNSGQGFSPLHF

V gene: TRBV7-2
D gene: .
J gene: TRBJ2-3
CDR3 DNA: TGTGCCAGCAGCTTCGGGGGTCAGGGTACGCAGTATTTT
CDR3 protein: CASSFGGQGTQYF

V gene: TRBV12-5
D gene: .
J gene: TRBJ1-5
CDR3 DNA: TGTGCTAGTGGTTTGGCCCTCGCACAGCCCCAGCATTTT
CDR3 protein: CASGLALAQPQHF

V gene: TRBV28
D gene: TRBD1
J gene: TRBJ2-7
CDR3 DNA: TGTGCCAGCAGTTTATTAGGGACAGCAACCCAATACGAGCAGTACTTC
CDR3 protein: CASSLLGTATQYEQYF

V gene: TRBV7-2
D gene: .
J gene: TRBJ1-2
CDR3 DNA: TGTGCCAGCAGCTTGGGAGCGGCCAGGGGCTATGGCTACACCTTC
CDR3 protein: CASSLGAARGYGYTF

V gene: TRBV14
D gene: .
J gene: TRBJ2-2
CDR3 DNA: TGTGCCAGCAGTCTAAGGGGGGCCCAGAACACCGGGGAGCTGTTTTTT
CDR3 protein: CASSLRGAQNTGELFF

V gene: TRBV4-1
D gene: .
J gene: TRBJ1-1
CDR3 DNA: TGCGCCAGCAGTATTCCGGGACGGATGAACACTGAAGCTTTCTTT
CDR3 protein: CASSIPGRMNTEAFF

V gene: TRBV6-5
D gene: TRBD1
J gene: TRBJ1-1
CDR3 DNA: TGTGCCAGCAGCCGTGGACAGGACACTGAAGCTTTCTTT
CDR3 protein: CASSRGQDTEAFF

V gene: TRBV5-1
D gene: .
J gene: TRBJ2-7
CDR3 DNA: TGCGCCAGCAGCTTGGGGGGCGGAAACTCCTACGAGCAGTACTTC
CDR3 protein: CASSLGGGNSYEQYF

V gene: TRBV12-5
D gene: .
J gene: TRBJ2-3
CDR3 DNA: TGTGCTAGTGCCGAAGGACTGAAGACGCAGTATTTT
CDR3 protein: CASAEGLKTQYF

V gene: TRBV27
D gene: .
J gene: TRBJ2-1
CDR3 DNA: TGTGCCAGCAGTTCACAACGGGACACGAGATACAATGAGCAGTTCTTC
CDR3 protein: CASSSQRDTRYNEQFF

V gene: TRBV18
D gene: TRBD1
J gene: TRBJ2-7
CDR3 DNA: TGTGCCAGCTCACCACGGGACAGCCTGAGCTACGAGCAGTACTTC
CDR3 protein: CASSPRDSLSYEQYF

V gene: TRBV10-1
D gene: .
J gene: TRBJ2-1
CDR3 DNA: TGCGCCAGCAGTGGGGCGCCCTCCGGCGATGAGCAGTTCTTC
CDR3 protein: CASSGAPSGDEQFF

V gene: TRBV27
D gene: .
J gene: TRBJ2-7
CDR3 DNA: TGTGCCAGCAGGGTCGATGGTGGCACAGTGAGGTCCTACGAGCAGTACTTC
CDR3 protein: CASRVDGGTVRSYEQYF

V gene: TRBV5-1
D gene: TRBD1
J gene: TRBJ1-1
CDR3 DNA: TGCGCCAGCAGCAGGGACAGGGGGGACACTGAAGCTTTCTTT
CDR3 protein: CASSRDRGDTEAFF

V gene: TRBV27
D gene: .
J gene: TRBJ2-1
CDR3 DNA: TGTGCCAGCAGTTCGCCCCCTAGAGTTAAATACAATGAGCAGTTCTTC
CDR3 protein: CASSSPPRVKYNEQFF

V gene: TRBV7-2
D gene: .
J gene: TRBJ1-2
CDR3 DNA: TGTGCCAGCACCTTCCAGGGAGTCCATGGCTACACCTTC
CDR3 protein: CASTFQGVHGYTF

V gene: TRBV28
D gene: .
J gene: TRBJ1-1
CDR3 DNA: TGTGCCAGCGCCCTTAGGAGGTTCACTGAAGCTTTCTTT
CDR3 protein: CASALRRFTEAFF